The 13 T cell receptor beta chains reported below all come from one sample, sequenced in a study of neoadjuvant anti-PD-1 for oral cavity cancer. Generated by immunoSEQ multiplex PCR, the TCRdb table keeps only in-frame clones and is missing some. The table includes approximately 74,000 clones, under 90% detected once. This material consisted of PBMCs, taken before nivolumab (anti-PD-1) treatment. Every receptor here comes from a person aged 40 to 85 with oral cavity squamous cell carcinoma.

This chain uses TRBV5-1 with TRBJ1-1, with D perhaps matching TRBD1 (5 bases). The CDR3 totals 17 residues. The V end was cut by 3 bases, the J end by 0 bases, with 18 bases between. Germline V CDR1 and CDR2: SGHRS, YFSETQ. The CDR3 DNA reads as TGCGCCAGCAGCTCGGAGGGGAGTCATATTTTGAACACTGAAGCTTTCTTT. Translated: CASSSEGSHILNTEAFF.

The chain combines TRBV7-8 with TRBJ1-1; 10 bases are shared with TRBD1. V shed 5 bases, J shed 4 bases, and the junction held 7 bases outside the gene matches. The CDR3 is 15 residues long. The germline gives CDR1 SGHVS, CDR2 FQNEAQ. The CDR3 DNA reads TGTGCCAGCAGCCCGAGACAGGGGGCTGTCACTGAAGCTTTCTTT. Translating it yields CASSPRQGAVTEAFF.

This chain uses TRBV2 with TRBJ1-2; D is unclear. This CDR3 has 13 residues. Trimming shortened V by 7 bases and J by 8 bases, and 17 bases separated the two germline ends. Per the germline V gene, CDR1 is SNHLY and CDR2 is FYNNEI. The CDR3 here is CASTRPGAEGYTF. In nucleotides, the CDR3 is TGTGCCAGCACCCGCCCGGGAGCGGAAGGCTACACCTTC. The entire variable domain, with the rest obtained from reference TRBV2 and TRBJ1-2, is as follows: EPEVTQTPSHQVTQMGQEVILRCVPISNHLYFYWYRQILGQKVEFLVSFYNNEISEKSEIFDDQFSVERPDGSNFTLKIRSTKLEDSAMYFCASTRPGAEGYTFGSGTRLTVV.

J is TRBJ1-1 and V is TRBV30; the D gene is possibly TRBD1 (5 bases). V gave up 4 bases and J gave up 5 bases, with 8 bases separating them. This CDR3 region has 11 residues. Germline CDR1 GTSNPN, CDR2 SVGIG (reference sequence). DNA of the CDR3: TGTGCCTGGACAGGGTTTACTGAAGCTTTCTTT. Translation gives CAWTGFTEAFF.

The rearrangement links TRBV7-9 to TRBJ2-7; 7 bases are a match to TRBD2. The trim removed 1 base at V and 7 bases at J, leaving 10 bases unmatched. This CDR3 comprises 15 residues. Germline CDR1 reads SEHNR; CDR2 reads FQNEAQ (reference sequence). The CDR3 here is CASSLGAGSLGEQYF. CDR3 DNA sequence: TGTGCCAGCAGCTTAGGAGCGGGATCCCTCGGGGAGCAGTACTTC.

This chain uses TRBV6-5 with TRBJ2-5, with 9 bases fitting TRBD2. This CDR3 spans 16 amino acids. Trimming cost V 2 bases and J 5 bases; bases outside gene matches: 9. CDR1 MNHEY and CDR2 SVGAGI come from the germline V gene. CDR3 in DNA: TGTGCCAGCAGTTACGGGGCGGGAGGGGTTGTCGAGACCCAGTACTTC. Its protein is CASSYGAGGVVETQYF.

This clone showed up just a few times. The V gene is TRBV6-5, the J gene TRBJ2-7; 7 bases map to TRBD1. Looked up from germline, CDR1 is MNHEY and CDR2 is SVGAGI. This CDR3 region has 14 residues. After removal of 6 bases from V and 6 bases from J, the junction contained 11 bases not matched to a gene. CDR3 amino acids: CASSRQGDPFEQYF. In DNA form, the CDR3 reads TGTGCCAGCAGCCGGCAGGGGGACCCTTTCGAGCAGTACTTC.

In DNA form, the CDR3 reads TGTGCCAGCAGTTACTCTACGGCCGGGAACATTCAGTACTTC. Its translation: CASSYSTAGNIQYF. This rearrangement joins TRBV6-5 to TRBJ2-4; no clear D. This CDR3 has 14 residues. The germline V gene encodes CDR1 MNHEY and CDR2 SVGAGI. With 0 bases removed from V and 7 bases from J, the gap between germline ends came to 10 bases.

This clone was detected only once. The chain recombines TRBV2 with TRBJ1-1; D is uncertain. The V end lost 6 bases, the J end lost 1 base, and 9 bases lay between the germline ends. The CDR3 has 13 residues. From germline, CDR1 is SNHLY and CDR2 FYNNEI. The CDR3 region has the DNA TGTGCCAGCAGCTCCGAGGGGAACACTGAAGCTTTCTTT. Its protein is CASSSEGNTEAFF.

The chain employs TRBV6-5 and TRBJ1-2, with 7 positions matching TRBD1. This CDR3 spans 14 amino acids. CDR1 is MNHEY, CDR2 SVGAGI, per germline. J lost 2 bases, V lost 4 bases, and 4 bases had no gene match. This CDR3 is CASSWDSINYGYTF. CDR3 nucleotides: TGTGCCAGCAGTTGGGACAGTATAAACTATGGCTACACCTTC.

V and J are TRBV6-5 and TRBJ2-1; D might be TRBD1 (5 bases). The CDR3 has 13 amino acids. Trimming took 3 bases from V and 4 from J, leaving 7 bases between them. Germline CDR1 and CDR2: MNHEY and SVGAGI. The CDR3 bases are TGTGCCAGCAGTTATAGACAGTACAATGAGCAGTTCTTC. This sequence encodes CASSYRQYNEQFF.

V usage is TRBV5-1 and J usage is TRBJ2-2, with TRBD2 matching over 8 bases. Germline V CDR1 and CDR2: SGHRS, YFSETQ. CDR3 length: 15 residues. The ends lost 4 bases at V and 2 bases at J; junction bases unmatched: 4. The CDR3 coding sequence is TGCGCCAGCAGCCCTAGCGGGCGCAACACCGGGGAGCTGTTTTTT. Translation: CASSPSGRNTGELFF.

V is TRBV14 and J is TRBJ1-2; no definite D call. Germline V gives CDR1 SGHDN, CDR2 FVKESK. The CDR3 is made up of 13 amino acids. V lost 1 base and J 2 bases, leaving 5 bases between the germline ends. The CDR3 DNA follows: TGTGCCAGCAGCCAAGTGCGGAACTATGGCTACACCTTC. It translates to CASSQVRNYGYTF.